Each of the 30 T cell receptor beta chains below was sequenced from the same sample in a study of blood T cells in healthy people across ages. The second PCR ran about 6 to 12 cycles with a sample-barcoded 5' primer and J-beta primers. TCRdb processed the 5' RACE reads anew with MiXCR; each CDR3 protein has one entry. The repertoire consists of some 1.4 million distinct CDR3 sequences, with roughly 45% occurring once and the leading ten covering 7.9%. The specimen sequenced was blood. These receptors originate from a woman under 30 in good health.

V and J are TRBV9 and TRBJ2-7, with D unclear. This CDR3 has 14 residues. Germline CDR1 reads SGDLS; CDR2 reads YYNGEE. Deletions cut 4 bases from V and 3 bases from J, with 14 bases between. CDR3 residues: CASSPDSILYEQYF. In DNA, the CDR3 is TGTGCCAGCAGCCCTGACTCGATACTCTACGAGCAGTACTTC.

Many counts were recorded for this clonotype. This sequence joins TRBV6-1 and TRBJ1-4; D gene ambiguous. Germline V gene lookup returns CDR1 MNHNS and CDR2 SASEGT. The CDR3 loop spans 14 amino acids. Trimming left V 6 bases short and J 5 bases short, with 13 bases between. CDR3 sequence reads: CASSDLRGNEKLFF. DNA for the CDR3: TGTGCCAGCAGCGATCTTCGAGGGAATGAAAAACTGTTTTTT.

This clonotype was recorded once. The chain joins TRBV5-1 to TRBJ2-5, with TRBD2 as a possible D gene (5 bases). Germline V gives CDR1 SGHRS, CDR2 YFSETQ. CDR3 length: 15 amino acids. V was clipped by 0 bases and J by 10 bases, with 19 bases between them. The CDR3 sequence: CASSLERRAEGDQYF. The CDR3 DNA reads as TGCGCCAGCAGCTTGGAGAGACGGGCCGAGGGTGACCAGTACTTC.

The chain uses TRBV20-1 and TRBJ2-7; D is possibly TRBD1 (7 bases). CDR3 size: 15 residues. Germline CDR1 is DFQATT and CDR2 is SNEGSKA (reference sequence). With 0 bases removed from V and 7 bases from J, the gap between germline ends came to 19 bases. The CDR3 sequence: CSAREGGYRGGEQYF. CDR3 coding DNA: TGCAGTGCTAGAGAGGGGGGCTACAGGGGTGGGGAGCAGTACTTC.

The V gene is TRBV6-2 or TRBV6-3, the J gene TRBJ1-5; 9 bases fit TRBD1. CDR1 and CDR2 (germline): MNHEY, SVGEGT. The CDR3 totals 15 residues. Germline trimming cut 4 bases from V and 6 bases from J; bases unmatched to any gene: 7. The CDR3 DNA sequence: TGTGCCAGCAGTTCCCTGGACAGGGGAAGTCAGCCCCAGCATTTT. Translating it yields CASSSLDRGSQPQHF.

The chain couples TRBV14 to TRBJ2-5; D possibly corresponds to TRBD1 (5 bases). The J call could be wrong; TRBJ2-7 is a better fit for the DNA end. The CDR3 consists of 14 residues. CDR1 is SGHDN, CDR2 FVKESK, per germline. The CDR3 DNA sequence: TGTGCCAGCAGCCAAGTAAGCAGGGAAGACGAGCAGTACTTC. Residues: CASSQVSREDEQYF.

The chain carries TRBV11-2 and TRBJ2-1, with D tentatively TRBD2 (6 bases). This CDR3 is 16 amino acids long. Trimming removed 5 bases at V and 1 base at J, with 15 bases between. Germline CDR1 is SGHAT and CDR2 is FQNNGV. DNA for the CDR3: TGTGCCAGCAGCCCATCCCGGGGGACGTCCTACAATGAGCAGTTCTTC. Its translation: CASSPSRGTSYNEQFF.

This chain uses TRBV20-1 with TRBJ2-5, with 8 bases that match TRBD2. TRBJ2-7 explains the end of the DNA better; the J call may be wrong. The CDR3 is 16 residues long. CDR1 and CDR2 (germline): DFQATT, SNEGSKA (reference sequence). CDR3 amino acids: CSARDLSGTRVSEQYF. Written as DNA, the CDR3 is TGCAGTGCTAGAGATCTGAGCGGGACTAGAGTCTCCGAGCAGTACTTC.

The rearrangement joins TRBV10-3 to TRBJ2-7; a possible D gene is TRBD2 (5 bases). The CDR3 has 18 amino acids. V was cut by 3 bases and J by 7 bases, with 28 bases left in between. The germline CDR1 and CDR2 sequences are ENHRY and SYGVKD. The DNA for the CDR3 is TGTGCCATCAGTGATGGCCCTCTCGCGGGCCTCCGAGGCGATGAGCAGTACTTC. Residues: CAISDGPLAGLRGDEQYF.

Regarding this clonotype: Compared with germline, one end of the junction differs, possibly owing to a read error. V usage is TRBV12-3 or TRBV12-4 and J usage is TRBJ2-7; 10 bases match TRBD1. This CDR3 has 15 residues. This CDR3 reads CAGSAGTGVLYEQYF. CDR3 DNA sequence: TGTGCCGGCAGTGCCGGGACAGGGGTCCTCTACGAGCAGTACTTC.

This clonotype was seen a handful of times. The genes are TRBV29-1 and TRBJ2-2, with D maybe TRBD2 (5 bases). The germline CDR1 and CDR2 sequences are SQVTM and ANQGSEA. V was cut by 3 bases and J by 5 bases, with 10 bases left in between. The CDR3 covers 13 residues. In DNA, the CDR3 is TGCAGCGTTGATCCGGGCGGGACCGGGGAGCTGTTTTTT. It is translated as CSVDPGGTGELFF.

V gene TRBV7-2 combines with J gene TRBJ2-3; D gene ambiguous. Germline lookup yields CDR1 SGHTA and CDR2 FQGNSA. Trimming took 1 base from V and 5 from J, leaving 13 bases between them. This CDR3 is built from 15 residues. The CDR3 nucleotides read TGTGCCAGCAGCTTAGGCGCCTCTTGGGTAGATACGCAGTATTTT. Translated, it gives CASSLGASWVDTQYF.

This clonotype was observed a few times. V and J are TRBV6-5 and TRBJ1-2; tentative D call: TRBD1 (5 bases). CDR3 size: 15 residues. CDR1 is MNHEY, CDR2 SVGAGI, per germline. Trimming took off 0 bases at V and 0 bases at J, with 8 bases between the two ends. Here the CDR3 DNA reads TGTGCCAGCAGTTACTCGGGACGGACTAACTATGGCTACACCTTC. This gives the protein CASSYSGRTNYGYTF.

This chain joins TRBV11-2 and TRBJ2-5; a weak D match, TRBD2 (5 bases). CDR1 and CDR2 from the germline V gene are SGHAT and FQNNGV. Trimming took 5 bases from V and 11 from J, leaving 27 bases between them. This CDR3 has 16 residues. The DNA of the CDR3 is TGTGCCAGCAGCACCCGAGGACCGAGTCTCTCGTGGGAGCAGTACTTC. Its translation: CASSTRGPSLSWEQYF.

This sequence joins TRBV6-6 and TRBJ1-4, with no clear D. There are 12 residues in the CDR3. With 0 bases removed from V and 8 bases from J, the gap between germline ends came to 4 bases. Germline V gene lookup returns CDR1 MNHNY and CDR2 SVGAGI (reference sequence). The CDR3 loop reads CASSYSDEKLFF. The CDR3 coding sequence is TGTGCCAGCAGTTACTCGGACGAAAAACTGTTTTTT.

This clonotype was counted between two and nine times. This chain connects TRBV7-8 to TRBJ1-5; TRBD1 matches at 7 bases. Per the germline V gene, CDR1 is SGHVS and CDR2 is FQNEAQ. V trimming: 5 bases; J trimming: 2 bases; junction bases outside the gene matches: 3. This CDR3 spans 14 amino acids. In nucleotides, the CDR3 is TGTGCCAGCAGCGAAGGGACAGGCAATCAGCCCCAGCATTTT. Translated, it gives CASSEGTGNQPQHF.

This clonotype occurred a few times. V is TRBV15 and J is TRBJ1-5; the D is unclear. Per germline, CDR1 LNHNV and CDR2 YYDKDF (reference sequence). This CDR3 spans 13 amino acids. The V gene lost 1 base and the J gene lost 10 bases, with 11 bases spanning the gap. The CDR3 DNA follows: TGTGCCACCAGCAGAGCAAGCAACGATCCCCAGCATTTT. It translates to CATSRASNDPQHF. The whole variable domain, remainder taken from reference TRBV15 and TRBJ1-5, is DAMVIQNPRYQVTQFGKPVTLSCSQTLNHNVMYWYQQKSSQAPKLLFHYYDKDFNNEADTPDNFQSRRPNTSFCFLDIRSPGLGDTAMYLCATSRASNDPQHFGDGTRLSIL.

The sample holds many counts of this clonotype. The chain recombines TRBV20-1 with TRBJ1-2, with D uncertain. The CDR3 totals 11 residues. Germline V CDR1 and CDR2: DFQATT, SNEGSKA (reference sequence). Trimming pared 4 bases from V and 7 bases from J, leaving 10 bases between. In nucleotides, the CDR3 is TGCAGTGCTAATACAGACCTTGGCTACACCTTC. Translated: CSANTDLGYTF.

V gene TRBV19 combines with J gene TRBJ2-1; 7 bases are a match to TRBD2. CDR3 size: 15 residues. Germline lookup yields CDR1 LNHDA and CDR2 SQIVND (reference sequence). Unmatched junction bases numbered 10, after V lost 3 bases and J lost 8 bases. CDR3 protein: CASSIRTRKGDEQFF. The CDR3 coding sequence is TGTGCCAGTAGTATCAGGACTAGGAAGGGCGATGAGCAGTTCTTC. Using reference TRBV19 and TRBJ2-1 for the parts outside the CDR3, the full variable domain is DGGITQSPKYLFRKEGQNVTLSCEQNLNHDAMYWYRQDPGQGLRLIYYSQIVNDFQKGDIAEGYSVSREKKESFPLTVTSAQKNPTAFYLCASSIRTRKGDEQFFGPGTRLTVL.

V gene TRBV20-1 combines with J gene TRBJ1-2; D may be TRBD1 (5 bases). Between the trimmed V and J ends, which lost 7 bases and 2 bases, there was a span of 11 bases. The CDR3 length is 12 residues. Germline V lookup: CDR1 DFQATT, CDR2 SNEGSKA (reference sequence). The CDR3, as DNA: TGCAGTGGATGGGGGGGAAACTATGGCTACACCTTC. It translates to CSGWGGNYGYTF.

The rearrangement links TRBV29-1 to TRBJ2-3; TRBD1 agrees at 8 bases. The CDR3 extends over 16 amino acids. V lost 0 bases to trimming and J lost 3 bases; unmatched junction nucleotides: 8. Germline V gives CDR1 SQVTM, CDR2 ANQGSEA. CDR3 in DNA: TGCAGCGTTGAAGATGGTCCAGGGGGCCGGACAGATACGCAGTATTTT. It yields the protein CSVEDGPGGRTDTQYF.

The V and J genes are TRBV6-5 and TRBJ2-7; the D is unclear. V lost 0 bases to trimming and J lost 0 bases, with 12 bases between them. CDR3 length equals 16 residues. The germline CDR1 and CDR2 sequences are MNHEY and SVGAGI. Here the CDR3 reads CASSYSEWLSSYEQYF. CDR3 bases: TGTGCCAGCAGTTACTCGGAGTGGTTGAGCTCCTACGAGCAGTACTTC.

This clonotype appeared a few times. The gene calls are TRBV7-2 and TRBJ1-1; 8 bases agree with TRBD1. V dropped 5 bases and J dropped 6; count of bases not matched to a gene: 5. The germline gives CDR1 SGHTA, CDR2 FQGNSA. This CDR3 contains 13 residues. The CDR3 region is CASSMRQGPEAFF. DNA of the CDR3: TGTGCCAGCAGCATGAGACAGGGGCCTGAAGCTTTCTTT. Variable domain in full (rest from reference TRBV7-2 and TRBJ1-1): GAGVSQSPSNKVTEKGKDVELRCDPISGHTALYWYRQSLGQGLEFLIYFQGNSAPDKSGLPSDRFSAERTGGSVSTLTIQRTQQEDSAVYLCASSMRQGPEAFFGQGTRLTVV.

A few counts support this clonotype. The V gene is TRBV5-1, the J gene TRBJ2-5; 7 bases are a match to TRBD1. J was trimmed by 2 bases and V by 0 bases; bases with no gene match: 25. The CDR3 contains 22 residues. Germline V CDR1 and CDR2: SGHRS, YFSETQ. CDR3 amino acids: CASSLGKLTRSGTEVLQETQYF. CDR3 nucleotide sequence: TGCGCCAGCAGCTTGGGCAAGCTTACCAGATCCGGGACAGAGGTTTTACAAGAGACCCAGTACTTC. Combining the CDR3 with reference TRBV5-1 and TRBJ2-5 gives the whole variable domain KAGVTQTPRYLIKTRGQQVTLSCSPISGHRSVSWYQQTPGQGLQFLFEYFSETQRNKGNFPGRFSGRQFSNSRSEMNVSTLELGDSALYLCASSLGKLTRSGTEVLQETQYFGPGTRLLVL.

This clonotype was seen only a few times. The chain has TRBV4-1 and TRBJ1-2; D is unclear. From germline, CDR1 is MGHRA and CDR2 YSYEKL. The CDR3 consists of 15 residues. Trimming pared 1 base from V and 6 bases from J, leaving 15 bases between. CDR3 in amino acids: CASSQVLDWEDGYTF. In DNA form, the CDR3 reads TGCGCCAGCAGCCAAGTCCTGGACTGGGAGGATGGCTACACCTTC.

DNA for the CDR3: TGCGCCAGCAGCAGGGACAGTACCTATGGCTACACCTTC. It yields the protein CASSRDSTYGYTF. V usage is TRBV5-1 and J usage is TRBJ1-2; 7 nucleotides line up with TRBD1. The length of the CDR3 is 13 residues. Germline V gives CDR1 SGHRS, CDR2 YFSETQ. V trimming: 4 bases; J trimming: 4 bases; junction bases outside the gene matches: 4.

The chain couples TRBV3-1 to TRBJ1-4, with a possible D match to TRBD1 (6 bases). The CDR3 is 17 amino acids. V lost 2 bases, J lost 0 bases, and 13 bases lay in between. The V gene's germline CDR1 is LGHDT and CDR2 YNNKEL (reference sequence). Here the CDR3 DNA reads TGTGCCAGCAGCCAATCAACAGGGTTGGCAACTAATGAAAAACTGTTTTTT. This encodes CASSQSTGLATNEKLFF.

The chain carries TRBV20-1 and TRBJ2-1, with TRBD2 matching 7 bases. The CDR3 covers 16 residues. V trimming: 5 bases; J trimming: 1 base; junction bases outside the gene matches: 11. Germline assignment: CDR1 DFQATT and CDR2 SNEGSKA (reference sequence). CDR3 bases: TGCAGTGCTCACCCCGATTCGGGAGGTTCCTACAATGAGCAGTTCTTC. This sequence encodes CSAHPDSGGSYNEQFF.

The chain has TRBV2 and TRBJ2-7; 8 bases line up with TRBD2. Gene TRBJ2-5 matches the end of the DNA better, so the J call may be wrong. Germline V gene lookup returns CDR1 SNHLY and CDR2 FYNNEI. The CDR3 contains 13 residues. This chain's CDR3 is CASSEERGWTQYF. The CDR3 DNA is TGTGCCAGCAGTGAAGAGCGGGGGTGGACCCAGTACTTC.

This clonotype was seen a few times. This chain links TRBV29-1 with TRBJ2-7; D is perhaps TRBD1 or TRBD2 (5 bases each). Germline assignment: CDR1 SQVTM and CDR2 ANQGSEA. This CDR3 contains 15 residues. Trimming removed 1 base at V and 0 bases at J, with 13 bases between. CDR3: CSVEGGARSSYEQYF. The CDR3 coding sequence is TGCAGCGTTGAAGGAGGGGCCAGGAGCTCCTACGAGCAGTACTTC.